This T cell receptor beta chain appears in the sequencing data of a study of T cells in Graves' hyperthyroidism and ophthalmopathy (dated by TCRdb to about 2019). In the study overall: Peripheral blood was collected at initial diagnosis, before any treatment. In about 6 Graves' hyperthyroidism patients, the study also compared T-cell repertoires from thyroid tissue with T-cell repertoires from blood. The 75 to 100 discovery patients were randomly divided into training and test sets at a 7:3 ratio. To identify distinguishing TCR V-J signatures, a discovery cohort of 100 patients was used, comprising some 45 with Graves' ophthalmopathy and 57 with stable Graves' hyperthyroidism. TCR Vbeta CDR3 sequencing of 120 to 150 peripheral blood samples (over 40 ophthalmopathy, over 70 hyperthyroidism and roughly 17 progressor patients) is reported in the paper. After blood sampling, hyperthyroidism patients were treated with methimazole at a starting dose of 30 mg daily, and ophthalmopathy patients were treated with high-dose intravenous methylprednisolone. Whether ophthalmopathy could be predicted prospectively was tested in an independent validation cohort made up of under 20 hyperthyroidism patients plus 17 patients who later progressed to ophthalmopathy. Broad study findings and their caveats: Sample size was not statistically predetermined, and blinding of investigators to group allocation was not performed. In cross-validation, a model built on a 13 V-J signature told ophthalmopathy apart from stable hyperthyroidism with over 85% sensitivity and approximately 81% specificity, and in testing the same model reached 80%/75%. During validation, the model predicted progression to ophthalmopathy a median of approximately 7 months ahead of onset, with 60% to 71% sensitivity and almost 75% specificity. Most expanded thyroid clonotypes (frequency above 0.001) were also detected in blood, a finding suggesting that blood repertoires may reflect thyroid immune responses.

V and J lose 6 bases and 5 bases, and a span of 7 bases separates them. According to the germline V gene, CDR1 reads MNHNS and CDR2 reads SASEGT. The CDR3 measures 11 amino acids from cysteine to phenylalanine. Of all the DNA, just the CDR3 is kept, 33 bases in frame from base 1. This clonotype was picked up many times. Which antigen it targets is not known. No quality values exist for individual bases; no much larger clone is one base distant. Stable Graves' hyperthyroidism was defined as no progression to ophthalmopathy during 18 months of follow-up. Hyperthyroidism patients were newly diagnosed, with disease duration under 2 months, and aged 18 to 65 years. Exclusion was applied to patients with uncontrolled infections, other autoimmune diseases, pregnancy or lactation. Diagnoses were established on the basis of clinical symptoms, serum thyroxine and TRAb, thyroid ultrasound, and orbital computed tomography. PBMCs were isolated from about 9 ml of fresh peripheral blood by Ficoll-Paque density gradient centrifugation. Total RNA was extracted with Trizol reagent, and quality was checked on an Agilent 2100 Bioanalyzer.

The TCR beta CDR3 regions were amplified from RNA transcripts. The TCR CDR3 was subjected to a first round of RT-PCR using the HTBI primer set and the Qiagen OneStep RT-PCR kit. The libraries were constructed in a second round of multiplex PCR and then size-selected and purified. Sequencing of the libraries was done on an Illumina HiSeq2000 using paired-end 100 bp reads. As for how the authors treated the data: SOAPnuke was used to process the raw data, removing reads that contained adapters or uncalled bases, had a mean Phred below 15, or lacked an exact match to the constant primer or identifier. COPE v1.2.5 was used to merge the high-quality paired reads, and each unique nucleotide sequence was defined as a clonotype. MiTCR v1.1 was used to align the clonotypes against IMGT TRBV, TRBD and TRBJ reference segments. Only V-J combinations with frequency above 0.0001, covering about 99% of repertoires, were analysed. A TCS score was defined as the ratio between F50 (clonal expansion) and ExV (chaos), using BLOSUM62-based TCRdist between CDR3 peptides within each V-J. Welch's t-statistics and random forest reduced around 510 V-J features to 10 to 15, which were used in a naive Bayes classifier (R e1071). The public reads were reprocessed in TCRdb via fastp at Q25 and MiXCR, keeping in-frame beta chains. A single entry per CDR3 protein holds the most common genes and DNA from its merged rows. What appears here as the V and J calls and clone size reflects TCRdb's work, not the paper's. The sample table lists about 700,000 distinct CDR3 sequences, 11% to 15% of them with a count of one. In total, the top ten clones hold roughly a tenth of the sample.

The sample was blood. The sequence links TRBV6-1 to TRBJ2-5; a tentative D match to TRBD2 spans 5 bases. The origin of this receptor is a woman aged 18 to 35 with Graves' hyperthyroidism. The CDR3 corresponds to CASRERETQYF. The bases are TGTGCCAGCAGGGAGCGGGAGACCCAGTACTTC.